These 18 T cell receptor beta chains share one sample of origin, sequenced in a study of blood T cell repertoires in COVID-19. TCRdb keeps only in-frame clones here, not all; method: immunoSEQ multiplex PCR. The data contain 400,000 to 450,000 clones, roughly nine tenths of them singletons. The sample was PBMCs or T cells enriched from blood (not recorded which). These receptors all stem from a man younger than 45 who had recovered from COVID-19.

This clone showed up just once. The chain employs TRBV6-5 and TRBJ1-1; weak D call: TRBD1 (5 bases). The V end lost 10 bases, the J end lost 3 bases, and 18 bases lay between the germline ends. CDR1 and CDR2 (germline): MNHEY, SVGAGI. The CDR3 totals 14 residues. CDR3 protein: CATSPRGVYTEAFF. CDR3 nucleotide sequence: TGTGCCACCTCACCCCGGGGGGTGTACACTGAAGCTTTCTTT.

The chain combines TRBV2 with TRBJ1-2, with 7 bases identical to TRBD1. The germline CDR1 and CDR2 sequences are SNHLY and FYNNEI. With 7 bases clipped from V and 4 bases from J, the junction kept 6 bases outside the gene matches. The CDR3 has 13 residues. CDR3 nucleotide sequence: TGTGCCAGCAAGCTGGACAGGTTCTATGGCTACACCTTC. As protein: CASKLDRFYGYTF.

The gene calls are TRBV18 and TRBJ2-1; maybe TRBD2 (6 bases). CDR3 length: 13 amino acids. Germline CDR1 reads KGHSH; CDR2 reads LQKENI. Trimming removed 5 bases from V and 6 bases from J, with 11 bases in between. CDR3 region: CASSDGGGNEQFF. For the CDR3, the DNA is TGTGCCAGCTCAGACGGGGGTGGCAATGAGCAGTTCTTC.

This chain joins TRBV7-9 and TRBJ1-1, with D uncertain. CDR3 length: 13 amino acids. Trimming shortened V by 3 bases and J by 1 base, and 6 bases separated the two germline ends. Germline CDR1 reads SEHNR; CDR2 reads FQNEAQ (reference sequence). The CDR3 spells CASSFGENTEAFF. The CDR3 DNA sequence: TGTGCCAGCAGCTTCGGGGAGAACACTGAAGCTTTCTTT.

The chain joins TRBV7-8 to TRBJ1-1, with D tentatively TRBD1 (6 bases). V lost 1 base, J lost 4 bases, and 7 bases lay in between. This CDR3 is 13 amino acids long. The V gene's germline CDR1 is SGHVS and CDR2 FQNEAQ. CDR3 residues: CASSLGQVTEAFF. The DNA of the CDR3 is TGTGCCAGCAGCTTAGGACAGGTCACTGAAGCTTTCTTT.

The chain recombines TRBV10-3 with TRBJ2-7; 7 bases fit TRBD1. With V trimmed by 3 bases and J by 0 bases, 8 bases remained unmatched. CDR3 length equals 16 residues. The germline gives CDR1 ENHRY, CDR2 SYGVKD. The CDR3 reads CAISEPGQVNSYEQYF. The CDR3 DNA sequence: TGTGCCATCAGTGAACCCGGACAGGTTAACTCCTACGAGCAGTACTTC.

CDR3: CSASRDRVNEKLFF. The CDR3 DNA reads as TGCAGTGCTAGTAGGGACAGAGTTAATGAAAAACTGTTTTTT. The J gene is TRBJ1-4, the V gene TRBV20-1, with TRBD1 matching 7 bases. With 3 bases clipped from V and 4 bases from J, the junction kept 5 bases outside the gene matches. Germline loops: CDR1 DFQATT, CDR2 SNEGSKA (reference sequence). This CDR3 has 14 amino acids.

The chain links TRBV3-1 (or the pseudogene TRBV3-2) to TRBJ2-6; weak D call: TRBD2 (6 bases). V was trimmed by 3 bases and J by 13 bases, leaving 10 bases between them. Germline CDR1 reads LGHDT; CDR2 reads YNNKEL (reference sequence). This CDR3 contains 12 residues. The CDR3 coding sequence is TGTGCCAGCAGCCAGGGAGGAAATGTCCTGACTTTC. Its protein is CASSQGGNVLTF.

The chain combines TRBV6-5 with TRBJ1-1; no firm D call. In germline, CDR1 is MNHEY, CDR2 SVGAGI. The CDR3 is 14 residues long. Trimming took 7 bases from V and 4 from J, leaving 16 bases between them. The chain's CDR3 is CASKPVGMSTEAFF. The CDR3 DNA sequence: TGTGCCAGCAAACCCGTGGGCATGAGCACTGAAGCTTTCTTT.

This clone was seen a single time. The V call is TRBV12-5, the J call TRBJ1-1; TRBD1 agrees at 7 bases. Per germline, CDR1 LGHNT and CDR2 FRNRAP. The CDR3 sequence is 14 residues long. V lost 4 bases and J lost 3; bases outside the gene matches: 5. Here the CDR3 DNA reads TGTGCTAGTGGTTCCTACAGGGGTTACACTGAAGCTTTCTTT. Its translation is CASGSYRGYTEAFF.

The chain employs TRBV12-3 or TRBV12-4 and TRBJ1-1; unclear D gene. The V and J ends lost 7 bases and 7 bases respectively, with 13 bases between them. CDR3 length: 12 amino acids. The CDR3 spells CASNSGFGEAFF. In DNA, the CDR3 is TGTGCCAGCAACTCAGGTTTCGGTGAAGCTTTCTTT.

This rearrangement joins TRBV9 to TRBJ2-5; unclear D gene. Germline CDR1 SGDLS, CDR2 YYNGEE. CDR3 length equals 15 residues. Deletions cut 4 bases from V and 4 bases from J, with 17 bases between. CDR3 in DNA: TGTGCCAGCAGCACCACCCCCACATTAATAGAGACCCAGTACTTC. Translating gives CASSTTPTLIETQYF. The entire variable domain, with the rest obtained from reference TRBV9 and TRBJ2-5, is as follows: DSGVTQTPKHLITATGQRVTLRCSPRSGDLSVYWYQQSLDQGLQFLIQYYNGEERAKGNILERFSAQQFPDLHSELNLSSLELGDSALYFCASSTTPTLIETQYFGPGTRLLVL.

A single count supports this clone. The V and J genes are TRBV5-1 and TRBJ2-2; TRBD2 is a possible D gene (7 bases). The CDR3 has 16 residues. Germline values: CDR1 SGHRS, CDR2 YFSETQ. Deletions cut 5 bases from V and 0 bases from J, with 14 bases between. CDR3 DNA: TGCGCCAGCAGTCGCGAGGGGGGGACGAACACCGGGGAGCTGTTTTTT. This sequence encodes CASSREGGTNTGELFF.

This clone was found once. V is TRBV18 and J is TRBJ2-1; 9 bases are shared with TRBD2. The junction had 9 bases not matched to a gene; V was cut back by 3 bases and J by 6 bases. The length of the CDR3 is 16 residues. Germline-derived CDR1 and CDR2 are KGHSH and LQKENI. The CDR3, as DNA: TGTGCCAGCTCACCTTTTAGCGGGAGAACTCCCAATGAGCAGTTCTTC. Amino acids: CASSPFSGRTPNEQFF.

On this clone itself: Different DNA sequences within this sample yield the same CDR3. The chain joins TRBV5-6 to TRBJ1-1; D not resolved. CDR3 length equals 13 residues. V lost 2 bases and J 0 bases, leaving 5 bases between the germline ends. Germline V lookup: CDR1 SGHDT, CDR2 YYEEEE. For the CDR3, the DNA is TGTGCCAGCAGCTTTTTAATGAACACTGAAGCTTTCTTT. This translates into CASSFLMNTEAFF.

The rearrangement uses TRBV6-5 and TRBJ1-6; D not certain. The CDR3 is made up of 13 amino acids. Germline CDR1 is MNHEY and CDR2 is SVGAGI. Trimming removed 6 bases from V and 9 bases from J, with 12 bases in between. The CDR3 protein is CASRTEGPSPLHF. DNA for the CDR3: TGTGCCAGCAGGACTGAGGGCCCTTCACCCCTCCACTTT.

The chain is built from TRBV7-9 and TRBJ2-1; D is possibly TRBD1 (7 bases). Germline loops: CDR1 SEHNR, CDR2 FQNEAQ (reference sequence). Trimming cost V 5 bases and J 0 bases, with 23 bases left between them. CDR3 length equals 19 residues. DNA of the CDR3: TGTGCCAGCAGCGGAAGGGTTTATTGGGGGGACAGCTCCTACAATGAGCAGTTCTTC. Its translation: CASSGRVYWGDSSYNEQFF.

The genes are TRBV6-5 and TRBJ2-5; TRBD1 matches 11 bases. Per the germline V gene, CDR1 is MNHEY and CDR2 is SVGAGI. CDR3 length equals 15 residues. J lost 5 bases, V lost 6 bases, and 8 bases had no gene match. CDR3 protein: CASSRTGGPGETQYF. CDR3 coding DNA: TGTGCCAGCAGCCGGACAGGGGGCCCAGGGGAGACCCAGTACTTC.